Presented here are 19 T cell receptor beta chains from one specimen sequenced in a study of blood T cell repertoires in COVID-19 (TCRdb year 2020). Library method: the immunoSEQ multiplex PCR assay. This immuneACCESS table, as held by TCRdb, lists in-frame sequences with V and J called but not all clones. Of the missing ones, under half trace to an unresolved V gene in checked studies; the others have no known cause. The sample yields tens of thousands of clones; around 90% were counted once. Roughly 9.1% of the sample belongs to the ten largest clones. Sequencing used PBMCs or T cells enriched from blood (not recorded which). Every receptor here comes from a middle-aged woman who had recovered from COVID-19.

CDR3 amino acids: CASTPRSSGGYNEQFF. The CDR3 region has the DNA TGTGCCAGCACCCCCCGATCTAGCGGGGGCTACAATGAGCAGTTCTTC. The V call is TRBV5-4, the J call TRBJ2-1; 10 bases line up with TRBD2. CDR1 is SGHNT and CDR2 is YYREEE in the germline V gene (reference sequence). The CDR3 length is 16 residues. The V segment lost 6 bases and the J segment 3 bases; nucleotides outside the gene matches: 9.

The chain combines TRBV6-5 with TRBJ1-5, with D possibly TRBD1 on 6 matching bases. The CDR3 length is 13 residues. V was shortened by 9 bases and J by 5 bases, with 14 bases between the two germline ends. Looked up from germline, CDR1 is MNHEY and CDR2 is SVGAGI. The DNA for the CDR3 is TGTGCCAGACCGAACAGGGTCCATCAGCCCCAGCATTTT. This sequence encodes CARPNRVHQPQHF.

The chain recombines TRBV12-2 with TRBJ1-6; the D call of TRBD1 is as the table states it, not checked on the DNA. TRBV12-2 is shown as a pseudogene. There are 15 residues in the CDR3. The CDR3 region is CASRLRTGRISPLHF. CDR3 coding DNA: TGTGCAAGTCGCTTACGCACAGGGCGGATTTCACCCCTCCACTTT.

The chain joins TRBV12-5 to TRBJ2-7; 8 positions agree with TRBD1. The CDR3 is made up of 16 amino acids. Unmatched junction bases numbered 12, after V lost 6 bases and J lost 2 bases. Germline CDR1 LGHNT, CDR2 FRNRAP. This CDR3 reads CASGPDVRTGPYEQYF. The CDR3 bases are TGTGCTAGTGGCCCGGATGTACGGACAGGGCCCTACGAGCAGTACTTC.

The chain joins TRBV27 to TRBJ1-2; D remains ambiguous. Trimming cost V 4 bases and J 0 bases, with 6 bases left between them. There are 13 residues in the CDR3. Per the germline V gene, CDR1 is MNHEY and CDR2 is SMNVEV (reference sequence). The DNA for the CDR3 is TGTGCCAGCAGTTCCACAGCTAACTATGGCTACACCTTC. As protein: CASSSTANYGYTF.

The chain employs TRBV3-1 (or the pseudogene TRBV3-2) and TRBJ2-5; D ambiguous. The CDR3 extends over 15 amino acids. The germline V gene has CDR1 LGHDT and CDR2 YNNKEL (reference sequence). V gave up 0 bases and J gave up 5 bases, with 13 bases separating them. The CDR3 bases are TGTGCCAGCAGCCAAGAGGATAGGCCCGGGGAGACCCAGTACTTC. Amino acid sequence: CASSQEDRPGETQYF.

The chain's CDR3 is CASSLAGRETEAFF. As DNA, the CDR3 is TGTGCCAGCAGCTTAGCAGGGAGAGAAACTGAAGCTTTCTTT. This chain connects TRBV7-9 to TRBJ1-1; D gene uncertain. Germline V gene sequence: CDR1 SEHNR, CDR2 FQNEAQ (reference sequence). V was shortened by 0 bases and J by 5 bases, with 10 bases between the two germline ends. CDR3 size: 14 residues.

The V and J genes are TRBV6-1 and TRBJ2-3, with 13 bases that match TRBD2. This CDR3 region has 19 residues. V shed 0 bases, J shed 7 bases, and the junction held 13 bases outside the gene matches. CDR1 is MNHNS and CDR2 is SASEGT in the germline V gene. The CDR3 loop reads CASSEAGTSGGGPVYTQYF. The DNA for the CDR3 is TGTGCCAGCAGTGAAGCGGGAACTAGCGGGGGGGGGCCGGTATATACGCAGTATTTT.

This chain connects TRBV7-3 to TRBJ1-6; maybe TRBD1 (5 bases). The germline gives CDR1 SGHTA, CDR2 FQGTGA. The V end lost 7 bases, the J end lost 2 bases, and 18 bases lay between the germline ends. The CDR3 has 17 residues. CDR3 nucleotides: TGTGCCAGCACCCCAGGAAGGGGCAGCCCCTATAATTCACCCCTCCACTTT. This translates into CASTPGRGSPYNSPLHF.

The V call is TRBV12-3 or TRBV12-4, the J call TRBJ1-2, with a tentative D call TRBD1 (5 bases). The CDR3 totals 11 residues. Written as DNA, the CDR3 is TGTGTCGTGTTAGGGGCTTATGGCTACACCTTC. Protein sequence: CVVLGAYGYTF.

This chain connects TRBV6-1 to TRBJ1-6; D might be TRBD1 (6 bases). The length of the CDR3 is 16 residues. Germline lookup yields CDR1 MNHNS and CDR2 SASEGT. V dropped 2 bases and J dropped 3 bases, with 11 bases sitting between them. The CDR3: CASSELRGSYNSPLHF. CDR3 nucleotides: TGTGCCAGCAGTGAATTGAGGGGGAGCTATAATTCACCCCTCCACTTT.

The CDR3 coding sequence is TGTGCCAGCAACCTGGGACTAGCGGGGGGGCGGAATGAGCAGTTCTTC. Its protein is CASNLGLAGGRNEQFF. This chain uses TRBV5-8 with TRBJ2-1; TRBD2 aligns across 16 bases. The J segment lost 7 bases and the V segment lost 6 bases, leaving 7 bases of the junction unmatched. Germline-derived CDR1 and CDR2 are SGHTS and YDEGEE. This CDR3 has 16 residues.

This chain links TRBV6-5 with TRBJ2-7; a possible D gene is TRBD2 (6 bases). CDR3 length equals 11 residues. Per germline, CDR1 MNHEY and CDR2 SVGAGI. V gave up 2 bases and J gave up 9 bases, with 8 bases separating them. CDR3 loop: CASSYIGGQYF. The CDR3 nucleotides read TGTGCCAGCAGTTACATCGGGGGGCAGTACTTC.

This clone was observed once. The J gene is TRBJ1-2, the V gene TRBV19; 7 bases line up with TRBD1. Germline V gene data show CDR1 as LNHDA and CDR2 as SQIVND (reference sequence). The CDR3 spans 12 residues. Trimming at V came to 6 bases and at J to 7 bases, leaving 5 bases not matched to a gene. CDR3 protein: CASSRDRVGYTF. In DNA, the CDR3 is TGTGCCAGTAGCAGAGACAGGGTTGGCTACACCTTC.

J is TRBJ2-2 and V is TRBV4-2, with 8 bases identical to TRBD1. CDR1 is LGHNA, CDR2 YNFKEQ, per germline. This CDR3 is 15 amino acids long. J gave up 4 bases and V 5 bases, and 6 bases lay outside the gene matches. CDR3 bases: TGTGCCAGCAGCACGGAACAGGGGGTCACCGGGGAGCTGTTTTTT. This gives the protein CASSTEQGVTGELFF.

This chain uses TRBV7-8 with TRBJ2-5; tentatively, D is TRBD2 (5 bases). The germline V gene has CDR1 SGHVS and CDR2 FQNEAQ. V was pared by 1 base and J by 6 bases, with 12 bases between. This CDR3 is 14 amino acids long. The CDR3 region is CASSLVASLQTQYF. Here the CDR3 DNA reads TGTGCCAGCAGCTTAGTGGCTAGCTTGCAGACCCAGTACTTC.

The genes are TRBV7-9 and TRBJ1-2; D uncertain. Germline V gene data show CDR1 as SEHNR and CDR2 as FQNEAQ (reference sequence). There are 15 residues in the CDR3. The V end lost 2 bases, the J end lost 2 bases, and 12 bases lay between the germline ends. In DNA, the CDR3 is TGTGCCAGCAGCTTATCCCTGAGCGCGAACTATGGCTACACCTTC. Protein sequence: CASSLSLSANYGYTF.

The V and J genes are TRBV7-2 and TRBJ2-7; 8 nucleotides line up with TRBD2. The germline V gene has CDR1 SGHTA and CDR2 FQGNSA. V was clipped by 3 bases and J by 6 bases; unmatched bases: 7. The CDR3 is 14 amino acids. The CDR3 protein is CASSFWASGSEQYF. The CDR3 DNA is TGTGCCAGCAGCTTCTGGGCTAGCGGGTCCGAGCAGTACTTC.

V and J are TRBV14 and TRBJ1-1; tentatively, D is TRBD1 (6 bases). The CDR3 spans 14 residues. V was trimmed by 4 bases and J by 1 base, leaving 10 bases between them. Germline V gene data show CDR1 as SGHDN and CDR2 as FVKESK. In nucleotides, the CDR3 is TGTGCCAGCAGCCCCCAGGGGCAGAACACTGAAGCTTTCTTT. Protein: CASSPQGQNTEAFF.